The sequence of this T cell receptor beta chain was determined in a study of CD4 T cells in relation to SARS-CoV-2 and coronaviruses. The study, taken as a whole, reports: Memory recall responses, not primary responses primed in culture, are what the assay detects. No donor gave both pre-pandemic and post-infection samples. The cross-reactivity analysis covered only spike protein, not other viral proteins.

Unexposed donor CD4+ T cells date from about 2011-2018, before the COVID-19 pandemic. Concerning this clone: Its antigen is still unknown.

Assay used: immunoSEQ multiplex PCR; TCRdb lists only in-frame clones, some missing. The table includes about 59,000 clones, 80% to 90% detected once. Germline V gene data show CDR1 as SGHRS and CDR2 as YFSETQ. This CDR3 region has 17 residues. V shed 0 bases and J 3 bases; nucleotides not matched to a gene: 7. The chain links TRBV5-1 to TRBJ2-1, with 9 bases fitting TRBD2. The sample was memory CD4+ T cells from PBMCs. The sequence came from a human donor in good health. The CDR3 sequence: CASSLVPSGTSYNEQFF. The DNA for the CDR3 is TGCGCCAGCAGCTTGGTCCCTAGCGGGACCAGCTACAATGAGCAGTTCTTC. Full variable domain (rest looked up from reference TRBV5-1 and TRBJ2-1): KAGVTQTPRYLIKTRGQQVTLSCSPISGHRSVSWYQQTPGQGLQFLFEYFSETQRNKGNFPGRFSGRQFSNSRSEMNVSTLELGDSALYLCASSLVPSGTSYNEQFFGPGTRLTVL.